The following is a T cell receptor (beta chain) sequence with its context. This sample was taken from a study of blood T cell repertoires in COVID-19. This CDR3 has 15 amino acids. Germline CDR1 and CDR2: SGHRS and YFSETQ. V lost 1 base to trimming and J lost 5 bases, with 15 bases between them. Repertoires were generated with immunoSEQ multiplex PCR, while TCRdb's copy carries only in-frame clones and drops some. The table records some 30,000 clones, 85% to 90% of them present only once. This sequence originates from a man aged 60 to 75 with active COVID-19. The chain recombines TRBV5-1 with TRBJ1-1; TRBD1 is a possible D gene (5 bases). Sequencing was carried out using peripheral blood. CDR3 nucleotide sequence: TGCGCCAGCAGCTTGTTCGGGGGGAGGCAGACTGAAGCTTTCTTT. Amino acid sequence: CASSLFGGRQTEAFF.